The subject of this entry is one TCR beta chain. The sample is drawn from a study of OX40 agonist ivuxolimab in advanced cancers. Overall study context: Dose-escalation patients had hepatocellular carcinoma, melanoma, renal cell or head and neck cancer. The mean age was roughly 60 years, ranging from about 23 to 85, with 82.7% of participants male.

V dropped 4 bases and J dropped 6 bases, with 19 bases sitting between them. CDR1 is SGHRS and CDR2 is YFSETQ in the germline V gene. The CDR3 loop spans 15 amino acids. Samples were taken at baseline and on day 1 of cycles 4 and 7. Sequenced by immunoSEQ multiplex PCR; TCRdb stores in-frame clones only, minus some. The table includes roughly 76,000 clones, roughly nine tenths detected once. V is TRBV5-1 and J is TRBJ2-5; maybe TRBD2 (6 bases). The source material was CD4+ or CD8+ T cells sorted from blood, sampled in a trial of the OX40 agonist ivuxolimab. This clonotype originated in an adult with an advanced solid tumor such as melanoma, head and neck, liver or kidney cancer. CDR3 nucleotide sequence: TGCGCCAGCAGCGACATGGAGGGAGGTAGTAAGACCCAGTACTTC. Encoded protein: CASSDMEGGSKTQYF.